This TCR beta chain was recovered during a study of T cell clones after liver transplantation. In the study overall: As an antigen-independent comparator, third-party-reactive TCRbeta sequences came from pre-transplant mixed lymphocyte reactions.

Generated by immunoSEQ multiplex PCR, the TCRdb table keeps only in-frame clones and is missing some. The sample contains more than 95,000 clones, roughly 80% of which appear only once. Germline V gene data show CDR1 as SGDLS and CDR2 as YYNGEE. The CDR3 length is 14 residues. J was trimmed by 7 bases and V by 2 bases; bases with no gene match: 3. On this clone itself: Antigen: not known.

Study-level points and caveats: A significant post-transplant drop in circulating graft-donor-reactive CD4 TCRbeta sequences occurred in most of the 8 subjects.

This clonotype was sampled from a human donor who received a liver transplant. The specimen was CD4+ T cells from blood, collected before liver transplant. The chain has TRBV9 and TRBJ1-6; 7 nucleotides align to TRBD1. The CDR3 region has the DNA TGTGCCAGCAGCGTGACAGGGTGGAATTCACCCCTCCACTTT. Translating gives CASSVTGWNSPLHF. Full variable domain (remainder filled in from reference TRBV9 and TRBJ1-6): DSGVTQTPKHLITATGQRVTLRCSPRSGDLSVYWYQQSLDQGLQFLIQYYNGEERAKGNILERFSAQQFPDLHSELNLSSLELGDSALYFCASSVTGWNSPLHFGNGTRLTVT.